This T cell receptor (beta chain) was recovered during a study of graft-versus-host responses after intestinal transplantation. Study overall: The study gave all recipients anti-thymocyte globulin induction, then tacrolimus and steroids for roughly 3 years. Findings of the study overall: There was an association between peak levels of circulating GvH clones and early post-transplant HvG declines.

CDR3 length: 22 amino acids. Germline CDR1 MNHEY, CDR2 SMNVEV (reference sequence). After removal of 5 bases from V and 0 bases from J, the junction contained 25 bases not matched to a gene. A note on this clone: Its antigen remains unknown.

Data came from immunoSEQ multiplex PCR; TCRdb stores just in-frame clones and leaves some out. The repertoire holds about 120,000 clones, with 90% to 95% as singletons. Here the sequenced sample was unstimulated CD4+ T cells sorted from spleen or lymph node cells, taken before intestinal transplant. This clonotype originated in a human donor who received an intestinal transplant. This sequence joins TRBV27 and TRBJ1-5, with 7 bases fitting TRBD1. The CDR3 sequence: CASSRLLPGTDLEFYSNQPQHF. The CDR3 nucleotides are TGTGCCAGCAGTCGGTTACTCCCCGGGACAGACCTCGAGTTTTATAGCAATCAGCCCCAGCATTTT.